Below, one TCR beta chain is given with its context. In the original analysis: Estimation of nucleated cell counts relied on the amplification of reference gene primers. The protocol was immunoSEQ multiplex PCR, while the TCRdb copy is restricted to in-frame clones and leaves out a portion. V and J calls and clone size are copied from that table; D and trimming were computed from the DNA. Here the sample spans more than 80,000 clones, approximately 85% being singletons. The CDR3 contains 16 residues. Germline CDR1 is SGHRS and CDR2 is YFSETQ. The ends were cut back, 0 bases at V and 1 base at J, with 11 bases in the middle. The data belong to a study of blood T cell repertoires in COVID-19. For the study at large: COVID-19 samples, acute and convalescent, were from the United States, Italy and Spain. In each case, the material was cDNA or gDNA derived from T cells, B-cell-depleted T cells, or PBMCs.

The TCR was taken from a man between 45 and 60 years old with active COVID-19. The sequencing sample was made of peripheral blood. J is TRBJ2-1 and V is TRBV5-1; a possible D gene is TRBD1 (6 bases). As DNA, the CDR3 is TGCGCCAGCAGCTTGGGGGGGCTCCCATCCTACAATGAGCAGTTCTTC. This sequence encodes CASSLGGLPSYNEQFF.